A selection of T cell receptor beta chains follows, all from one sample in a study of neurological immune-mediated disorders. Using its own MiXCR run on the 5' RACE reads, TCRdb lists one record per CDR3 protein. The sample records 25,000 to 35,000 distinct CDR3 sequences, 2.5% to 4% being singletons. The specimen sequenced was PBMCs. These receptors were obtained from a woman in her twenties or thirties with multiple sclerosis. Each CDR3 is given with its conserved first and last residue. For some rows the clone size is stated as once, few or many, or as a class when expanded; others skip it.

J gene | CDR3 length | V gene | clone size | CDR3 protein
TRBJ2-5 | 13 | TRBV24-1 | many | CATSDPRQETQYF
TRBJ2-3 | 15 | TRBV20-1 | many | CSARPRGSGTDTQYF
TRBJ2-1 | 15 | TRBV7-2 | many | CASSLGRSSSNEQFF
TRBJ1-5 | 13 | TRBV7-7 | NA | CASSVDSGQPQHF
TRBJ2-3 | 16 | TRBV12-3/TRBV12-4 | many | CASSPGDGVNVDTQYF
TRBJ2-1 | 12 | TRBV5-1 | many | CASSIEGNEQFF
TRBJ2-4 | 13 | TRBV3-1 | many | CASSQDQGNIQYF
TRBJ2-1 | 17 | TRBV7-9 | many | CASSFVVTSGRVEEQFF
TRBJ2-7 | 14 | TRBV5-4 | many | CASSLNRGSYEQYF
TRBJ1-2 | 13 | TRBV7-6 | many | CASSPGLNYGYTF
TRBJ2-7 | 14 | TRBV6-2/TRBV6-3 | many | CASCASGITYEQYF
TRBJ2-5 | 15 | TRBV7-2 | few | CASSPGTGGGETQYF
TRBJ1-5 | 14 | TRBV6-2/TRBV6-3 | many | CASSTGTGYQPQHF
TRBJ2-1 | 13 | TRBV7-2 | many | CASSTSSYNEQFF
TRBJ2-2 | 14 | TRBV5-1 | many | CASSPYTNTGELFF
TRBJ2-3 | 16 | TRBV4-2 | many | CASSQGEAGGPDTQYF
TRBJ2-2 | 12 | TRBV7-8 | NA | CASSPGTGELFF
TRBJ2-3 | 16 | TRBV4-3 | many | CASSQGFSGGQGTQYF
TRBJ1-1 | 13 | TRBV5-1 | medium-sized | CASSLGSGAEAFF
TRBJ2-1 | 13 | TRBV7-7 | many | CASSIGTYNEQFF
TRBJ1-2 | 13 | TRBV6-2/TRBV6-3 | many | CASSWGQPYGYTF
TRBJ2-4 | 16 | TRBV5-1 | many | CASSLVTSGRGNIQYF